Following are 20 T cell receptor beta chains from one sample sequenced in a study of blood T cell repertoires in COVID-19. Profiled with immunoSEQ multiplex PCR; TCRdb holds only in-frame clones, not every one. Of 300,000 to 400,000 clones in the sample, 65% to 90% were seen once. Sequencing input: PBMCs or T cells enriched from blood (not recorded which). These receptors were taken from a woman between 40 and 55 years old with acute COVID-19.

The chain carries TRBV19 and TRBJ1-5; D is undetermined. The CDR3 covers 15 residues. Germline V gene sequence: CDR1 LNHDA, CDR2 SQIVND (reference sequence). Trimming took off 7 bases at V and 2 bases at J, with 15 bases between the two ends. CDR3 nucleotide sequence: TGTGCCAGTACGCGATACCTCTACGGCAATCAGCCCCAGCATTTT. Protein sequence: CASTRYLYGNQPQHF.

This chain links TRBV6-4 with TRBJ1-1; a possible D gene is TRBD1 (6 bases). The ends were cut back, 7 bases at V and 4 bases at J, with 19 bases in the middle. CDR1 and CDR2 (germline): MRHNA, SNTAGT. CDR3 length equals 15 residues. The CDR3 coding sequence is TGTGCCAGCACCGATAGCAGGGGCTTGGGCACTGAAGCTTTCTTT. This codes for CASTDSRGLGTEAFF.

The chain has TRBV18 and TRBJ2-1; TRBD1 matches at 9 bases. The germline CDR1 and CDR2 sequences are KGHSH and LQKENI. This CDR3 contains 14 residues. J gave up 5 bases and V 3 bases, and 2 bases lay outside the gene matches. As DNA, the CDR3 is TGTGCCAGCTCACCGGGACAGGGCAACAATGAGCAGTTCTTC. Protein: CASSPGQGNNEQFF.

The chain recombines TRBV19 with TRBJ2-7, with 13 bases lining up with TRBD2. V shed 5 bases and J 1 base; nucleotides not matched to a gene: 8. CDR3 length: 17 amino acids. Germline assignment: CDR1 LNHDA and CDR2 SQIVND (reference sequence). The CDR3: CASSLTGTSGNSYEQYF. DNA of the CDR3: TGTGCCAGTAGTTTAACCGGGACTAGCGGGAATTCCTACGAGCAGTACTTC.

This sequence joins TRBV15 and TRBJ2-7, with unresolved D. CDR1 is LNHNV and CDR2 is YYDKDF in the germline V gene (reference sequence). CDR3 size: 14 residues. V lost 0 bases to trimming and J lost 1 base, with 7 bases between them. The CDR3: CATSRDLKSYEQYF. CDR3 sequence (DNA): TGTGCCACCAGCAGAGATCTAAAGTCCTACGAGCAGTACTTC.

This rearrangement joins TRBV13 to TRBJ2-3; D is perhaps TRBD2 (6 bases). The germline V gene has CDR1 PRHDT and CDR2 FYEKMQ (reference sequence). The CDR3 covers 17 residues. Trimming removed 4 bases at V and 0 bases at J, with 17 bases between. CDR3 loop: CASSSQFLAYSTDTQYF. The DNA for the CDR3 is TGTGCCAGCAGCTCTCAATTCCTAGCGTATAGCACAGATACGCAGTATTTT.

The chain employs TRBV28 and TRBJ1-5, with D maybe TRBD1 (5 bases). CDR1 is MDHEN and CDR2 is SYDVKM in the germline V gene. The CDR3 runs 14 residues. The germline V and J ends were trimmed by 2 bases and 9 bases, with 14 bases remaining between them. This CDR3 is CASSLTDNLWPQHF. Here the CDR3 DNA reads TGTGCCAGCAGTTTAACGGACAATCTCTGGCCCCAGCATTTT.

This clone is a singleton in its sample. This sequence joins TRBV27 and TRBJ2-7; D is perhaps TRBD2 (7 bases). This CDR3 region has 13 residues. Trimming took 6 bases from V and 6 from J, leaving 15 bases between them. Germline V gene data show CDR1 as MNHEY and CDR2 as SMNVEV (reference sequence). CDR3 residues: CASRLYREGEQYF. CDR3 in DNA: TGTGCCAGCAGACTCTACAGGGAGGGCGAGCAGTACTTC.

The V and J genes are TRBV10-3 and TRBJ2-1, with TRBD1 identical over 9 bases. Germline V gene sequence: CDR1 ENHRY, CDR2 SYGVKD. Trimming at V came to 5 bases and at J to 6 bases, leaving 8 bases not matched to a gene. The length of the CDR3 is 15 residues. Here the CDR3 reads CAISPGQGGVNEQFF. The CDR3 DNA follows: TGTGCCATCAGTCCGGGACAGGGTGGAGTCAATGAGCAGTTCTTC.

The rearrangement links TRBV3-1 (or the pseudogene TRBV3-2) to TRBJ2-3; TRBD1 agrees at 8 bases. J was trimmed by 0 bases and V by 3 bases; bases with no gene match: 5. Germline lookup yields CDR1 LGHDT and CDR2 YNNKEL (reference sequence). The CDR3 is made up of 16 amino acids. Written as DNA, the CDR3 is TGTGCCAGCAGCCAGGACAGGGAGTATAGCACAGATACGCAGTATTTT. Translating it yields CASSQDREYSTDTQYF.

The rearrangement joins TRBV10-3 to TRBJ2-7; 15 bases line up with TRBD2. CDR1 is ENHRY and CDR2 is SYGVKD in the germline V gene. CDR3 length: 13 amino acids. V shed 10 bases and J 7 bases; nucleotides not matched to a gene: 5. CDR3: CATRTSGGGEQYF. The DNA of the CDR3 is TGTGCCACGAGGACTAGCGGGGGGGGTGAGCAGTACTTC.

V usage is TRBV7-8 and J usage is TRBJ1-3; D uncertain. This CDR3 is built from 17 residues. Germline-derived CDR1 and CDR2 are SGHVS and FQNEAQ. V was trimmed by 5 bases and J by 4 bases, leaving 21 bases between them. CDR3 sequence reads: CASSPSGRGAAGNTIYF. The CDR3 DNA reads TGTGCCAGCAGCCCTAGTGGTCGGGGTGCAGCCGGAAACACCATATATTTT.

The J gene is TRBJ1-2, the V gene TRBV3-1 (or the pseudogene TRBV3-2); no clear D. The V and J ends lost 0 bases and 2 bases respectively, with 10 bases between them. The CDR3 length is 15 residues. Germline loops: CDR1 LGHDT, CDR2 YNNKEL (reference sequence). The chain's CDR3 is CASSQDPTVNYGYTF. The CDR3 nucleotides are TGTGCCAGCAGCCAAGATCCCACGGTAAACTATGGCTACACCTTC.

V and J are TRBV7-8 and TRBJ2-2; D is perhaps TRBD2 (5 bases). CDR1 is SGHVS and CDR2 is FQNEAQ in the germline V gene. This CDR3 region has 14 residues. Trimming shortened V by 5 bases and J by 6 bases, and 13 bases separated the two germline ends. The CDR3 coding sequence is TGTGCCAGCAGCCGCCGGTCGGGGTCCGGGGAGCTGTTTTTT. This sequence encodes CASSRRSGSGELFF. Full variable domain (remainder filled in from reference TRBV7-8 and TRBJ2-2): GAGVSQSPRYKVAKRGQDVALRCDPISGHVSLFWYQQALGQGPEFLTYFQNEAQLDKSGLPSDRFFAERPEGSVSTLKIQRTQQEDSAVYLCASSRRSGSGELFFGEGSRLTVL.

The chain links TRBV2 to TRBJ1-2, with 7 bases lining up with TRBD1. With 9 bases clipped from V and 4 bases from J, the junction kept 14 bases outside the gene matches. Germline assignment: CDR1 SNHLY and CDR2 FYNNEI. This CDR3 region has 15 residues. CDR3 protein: CASRQGQGGSYGYTF. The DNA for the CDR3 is TGTGCCAGTCGACAGGGCCAAGGGGGATCCTATGGCTACACCTTC.

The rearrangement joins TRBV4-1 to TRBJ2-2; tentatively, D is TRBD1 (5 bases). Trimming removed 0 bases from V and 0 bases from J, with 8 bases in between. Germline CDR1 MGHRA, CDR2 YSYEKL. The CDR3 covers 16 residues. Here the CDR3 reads CASSQDMTANTGELFF. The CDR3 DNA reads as TGCGCCAGCAGCCAAGATATGACAGCGAACACCGGGGAGCTGTTTTTT.

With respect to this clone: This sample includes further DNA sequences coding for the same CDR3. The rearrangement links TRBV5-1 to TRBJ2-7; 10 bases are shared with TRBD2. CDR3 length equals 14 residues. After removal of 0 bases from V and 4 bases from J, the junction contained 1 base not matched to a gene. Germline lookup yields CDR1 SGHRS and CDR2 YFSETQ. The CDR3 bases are TGCGCCAGCAGCTTGGGGACTAGCGGATACGAGCAGTACTTC. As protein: CASSLGTSGYEQYF.

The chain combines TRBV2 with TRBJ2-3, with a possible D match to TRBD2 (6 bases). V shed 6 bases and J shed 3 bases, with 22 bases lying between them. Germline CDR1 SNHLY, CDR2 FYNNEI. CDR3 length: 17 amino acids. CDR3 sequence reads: CASRGSTSPGGTDTQYF. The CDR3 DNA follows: TGTGCCAGCAGAGGCTCCACTAGCCCCGGGGGAACAGATACGCAGTATTTT.

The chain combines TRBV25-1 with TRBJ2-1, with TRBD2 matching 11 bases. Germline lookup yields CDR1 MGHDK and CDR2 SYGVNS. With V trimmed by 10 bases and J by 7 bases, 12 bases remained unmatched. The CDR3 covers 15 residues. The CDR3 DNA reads TGTGCCACCGGGGGCAATAGCGGGGGGGCTAATGAGCAGTTCTTC. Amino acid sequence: CATGGNSGGANEQFF.

CDR3 DNA sequence: TGTGCCAGCAGCCTGTACCCGCCGGGACAGGGTTCCTACGAGCAGTACTTC. The encoded protein is CASSLYPPGQGSYEQYF. The chain employs TRBV4-2 and TRBJ2-7, with 9 bases aligning to TRBD1. J lost 1 base, V lost 4 bases, and 11 bases had no gene match. This CDR3 comprises 17 residues. Germline assignment: CDR1 LGHNA and CDR2 YNFKEQ.